What follows are 2 T cell receptor beta chains derived from one specimen sequenced in a study of CD8 T cells in Susac syndrome. RNA totalling roughly 0.5 to 1 ug underwent reverse transcription with random hexamers. MiXCR, run by TCRdb on the immunoSEQ multiplex PCR reads, gives a single entry per CDR3 protein. Of under 200,000 distinct CDR3 sequences in the sample, 90% to 95% were seen once. The sample comprised CD4+ T cells from PBMCs. Receptors originate from a human donor in good health.

CDR3 region: CASSSTGHPSGANVLTF. The CDR3 DNA reads as TGTGCCAGCAGTTCGACGGGACACCCCTCTGGGGCCAACGTCCTGACTTTC. The J gene is TRBJ2-6, the V gene TRBV7-9, with TRBD1 as a possible D gene (6 bases). Germline V gives CDR1 SEHNR, CDR2 FQNEAQ (reference sequence). This CDR3 region has 17 residues. Trimming took 6 bases from V and 0 from J, leaving 15 bases between them.

The chain uses TRBV20-1 and TRBJ1-1; 8 nucleotides agree with TRBD1. Germline lookup yields CDR1 DFQATT and CDR2 SNEGSKA (reference sequence). This CDR3 contains 13 residues. The J segment lost 4 bases and the V segment lost 3 bases, leaving 4 bases of the junction unmatched. The CDR3 spells CSARKQGGTEAFF. CDR3 DNA sequence: TGCAGTGCTAGGAAACAGGGGGGCACTGAAGCTTTCTTT.